These 13 T cell receptor beta chains originate from one sample sequenced in a study of blood T cell repertoires in COVID-19. Sequencing used immunoSEQ multiplex PCR; TCRdb keeps in-frame clones, though not all of them. Among 300,000 or so clones listed, more than 75% were seen once. The sequencing sample was made of PBMCs or T cells enriched from blood (not recorded which). The receptors derive from a woman in her twenties or thirties who had recovered from COVID-19.

V is TRBV29-1 and J is TRBJ2-7, with D perhaps TRBD1 (6 bases). This CDR3 comprises 12 residues. Trimming removed 6 bases at V and 1 base at J, with 10 bases between. CDR1 SQVTM and CDR2 ANQGSEA come from the germline V gene. The DNA for the CDR3 is TGCAGCGTGGGCGGACAGTCCTACGAGCAGTACTTC. As protein: CSVGGQSYEQYF.

The chain recombines TRBV27 with TRBJ2-3; D is undetermined. Trimming shortened V by 10 bases and J by 5 bases, and 28 bases separated the two germline ends. Germline CDR1 MNHEY, CDR2 SMNVEV (reference sequence). The CDR3 extends over 17 amino acids. In nucleotides, the CDR3 is TGTGCCAACAGCTTCGACCCGAACGTGGGCAGACGAGATACGCAGTATTTT. Its translation is CANSFDPNVGRRDTQYF.

Comments on this clone: One end of the junction fails to match germline, which may point to a read error. V is TRBV4-3 and J is TRBJ1-4; 7 positions agree with TRBD1. Germline lookup yields CDR1 LGHNA and CDR2 YSLEER. This CDR3 is 15 amino acids long. The DNA of the CDR3 is TGCGCCAGCAGTCAAGTAGGGGGCATCGGTGAAAAACTGTTTTTT. Translation: CASSQVGGIGEKLFF.

Only one count was recorded for this clone. V is TRBV18 and J is TRBJ1-2; 9 bases are shared with TRBD1. Germline V gene data show CDR1 as KGHSH and CDR2 as LQKENI. This CDR3 contains 13 residues. Trimming cost V 2 bases and J 8 bases; bases outside gene matches: 3. As DNA, the CDR3 is TGTGCCAGCTCACCAACAGGGGGCCAAGGCTACACCTTC. Protein sequence: CASSPTGGQGYTF. The whole variable domain, filled in from reference TRBV18 and TRBJ1-2, reads NAGVMQNPRHLVRRRGQEARLRCSPMKGHSHVYWYRQLPEEGLKFMVYLQKENIIDESGMPKERFSAEFPKEGPSILRIQQVVRGDSAAYFCASSPTGGQGYTFGSGTRLTVV.

The chain employs TRBV19 and TRBJ2-7, with a possible D match to TRBD1 (5 bases). V was trimmed by 1 base and J by 3 bases, leaving 13 bases between them. CDR1 is LNHDA, CDR2 SQIVND, per germline (reference sequence). The CDR3 has 15 amino acids. This chain's CDR3 is CASSIAQGQGYEQYF. CDR3 coding DNA: TGTGCCAGTAGTATAGCGCAGGGCCAAGGCTACGAGCAGTACTTC.

The rearrangement links TRBV19 to TRBJ1-1; D is possibly TRBD1 (5 bases). This CDR3 is built from 14 residues. V gave up 9 bases and J gave up 1 base, with 15 bases separating them. Germline V CDR1 and CDR2: LNHDA, SQIVND (reference sequence). CDR3 bases: TGTGCCAGCTCAGGGCGGGGTAAGAACACTGAAGCTTTCTTT. Its protein is CASSGRGKNTEAFF.

The chain carries TRBV5-8 and TRBJ2-3; maybe TRBD1 (6 bases). V dropped 3 bases and J dropped 2 bases, with 13 bases sitting between them. The CDR3 is made up of 15 amino acids. The germline V gene has CDR1 SGHTS and CDR2 YDEGEE. The DNA for the CDR3 is TGTGCCAGCAGCTCAGTCCGGGACACCACAGATACGCAGTATTTT. This sequence encodes CASSSVRDTTDTQYF.

The V call is TRBV2, the J call TRBJ1-1; TRBD1 is a possible D gene (5 bases). Between the trimmed V and J ends, which lost 6 bases and 4 bases, there was a span of 12 bases. The CDR3 is made up of 13 amino acids. Germline V gene lookup returns CDR1 SNHLY and CDR2 FYNNEI. CDR3 sequence: CASSKRGGTEAFF. The DNA of the CDR3 is TGTGCCAGCAGCAAGAGGGGAGGCACTGAAGCTTTCTTT.

This chain links TRBV3-1 (or the pseudogene TRBV3-2) with TRBJ2-3, with D possibly matching TRBD2 (6 bases). CDR3 size: 15 residues. V gave up 1 base and J gave up 4 bases, with 12 bases separating them. Germline V gene data show CDR1 as LGHDT and CDR2 as YNNKEL (reference sequence). The CDR3 loop reads CASSQARDRADTQYF. CDR3 DNA: TGTGCCAGCAGCCAAGCGCGGGATCGCGCAGATACGCAGTATTTT.

V and J are TRBV7-8 and TRBJ2-1, with D tentatively TRBD1 (5 bases). Germline loops: CDR1 SGHVS, CDR2 FQNEAQ. V lost 4 bases to trimming and J lost 9 bases, with 10 bases between them. This CDR3 has 12 amino acids. CDR3 residues: CASSSQGLEQFF. The CDR3 bases are TGTGCCAGCAGCTCCCAGGGCCTTGAGCAGTTCTTC.

The chain links TRBV25-1 to TRBJ1-2, with TRBD1 as a possible D gene (5 bases). The CDR3 extends over 12 amino acids. V lost 8 bases and J 7 bases, leaving 14 bases between the germline ends. Germline CDR1 is MGHDK and CDR2 is SYGVNS. DNA of the CDR3: TGTGCCAGCTCGGGGCAGGGAGGTGGCTACACCTTC. Its translation is CASSGQGGGYTF.

The chain recombines TRBV7-2 with TRBJ1-1; D is unclear. The length of the CDR3 is 14 residues. Trimming took off 3 bases at V and 5 bases at J, with 13 bases between the two ends. CDR1 and CDR2 (germline): SGHTA, FQGNSA. CDR3 region: CASSFLRVGTEAFF. CDR3 coding DNA: TGTGCCAGCAGCTTTCTGAGGGTTGGGACTGAAGCTTTCTTT.

The chain is built from TRBV19 and TRBJ2-5; 9 nucleotides agree with TRBD1. Looked up from germline, CDR1 is LNHDA and CDR2 is SQIVND (reference sequence). The CDR3 has 14 amino acids. The J segment lost 4 bases and the V segment lost 4 bases, leaving 4 bases of the junction unmatched. The CDR3 protein is CASSTTGGAETQYF. Written as DNA, the CDR3 is TGTGCCAGTAGTACCACAGGGGGCGCAGAGACCCAGTACTTC.